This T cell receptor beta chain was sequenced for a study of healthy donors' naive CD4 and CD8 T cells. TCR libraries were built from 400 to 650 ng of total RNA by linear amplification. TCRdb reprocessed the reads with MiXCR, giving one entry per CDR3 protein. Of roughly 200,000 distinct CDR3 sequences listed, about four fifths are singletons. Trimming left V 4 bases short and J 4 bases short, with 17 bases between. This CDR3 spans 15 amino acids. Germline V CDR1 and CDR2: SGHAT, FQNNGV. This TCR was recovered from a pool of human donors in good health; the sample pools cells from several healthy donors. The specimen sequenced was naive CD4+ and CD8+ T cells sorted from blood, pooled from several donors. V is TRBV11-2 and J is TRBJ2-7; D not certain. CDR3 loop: CASSSQRPTTYEQYF. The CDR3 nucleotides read TGTGCCAGCAGCTCCCAAAGGCCCACAACATACGAGCAGTACTTC.